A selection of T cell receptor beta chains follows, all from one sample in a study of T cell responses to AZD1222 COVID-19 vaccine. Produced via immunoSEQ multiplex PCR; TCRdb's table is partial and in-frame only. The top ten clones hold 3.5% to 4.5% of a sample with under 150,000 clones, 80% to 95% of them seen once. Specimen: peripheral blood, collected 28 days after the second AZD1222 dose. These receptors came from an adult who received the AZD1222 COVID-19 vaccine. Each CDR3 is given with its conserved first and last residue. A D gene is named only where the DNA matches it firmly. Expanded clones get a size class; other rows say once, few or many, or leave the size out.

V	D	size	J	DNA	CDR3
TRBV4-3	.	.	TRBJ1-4	TGCGCCAGCAGCCAAGATCAGGAGGGGTTAGGTGAAAAACTGTTTTTT	CASSQDQEGLGEKLFF
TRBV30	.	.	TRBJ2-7	TGTGCCTGGAGTGTATCCTCTGCCTACGAGCAGTACTTC	CAWSVSSAYEQYF
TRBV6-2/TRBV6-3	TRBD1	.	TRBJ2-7	TGTGCCAGCAGTAACACGCCTGGGACAGGGAAGGACGAGCAGTACTTC	CASSNTPGTGKDEQYF
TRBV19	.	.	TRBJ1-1	TGTGCCAGTAGTATTCCACATGGGTACACTGAAGCTTTCTTT	CASSIPHGYTEAFF
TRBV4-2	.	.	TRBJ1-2	TGTGCCAGCAGCCAAGGGTGGCGTAACTATGGCTACACCTTC	CASSQGWRNYGYTF
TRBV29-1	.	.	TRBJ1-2	TGCAGCGCCGACCCGGACTATGGCTACACCTTC	CSADPDYGYTF
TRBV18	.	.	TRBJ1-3	TGTGCCAGCTCACCTGGGGTCTCTGGAAACACCATATATTTT	CASSPGVSGNTIYF
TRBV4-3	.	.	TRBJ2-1	TGCGCCAGCAGCCCCGGGCCACGGGACAATGAGCAGTTCTTC	CASSPGPRDNEQFF
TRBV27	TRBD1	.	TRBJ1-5	TGTGCCAGCAGCCCATCACAGGGGGAAGCAAATCAGCCCCAGCATTTT	CASSPSQGEANQPQHF
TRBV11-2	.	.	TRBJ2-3	TGTGCCAGCAGCTTCGTGGCAGGGGGCACAGATACGCAGTATTTT	CASSFVAGGTDTQYF
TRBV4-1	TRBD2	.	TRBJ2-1	TGCGCCAGCAGCGCTAGCGGGAGGGGGCACAATGAGCAGTTCTTC	CASSASGRGHNEQFF
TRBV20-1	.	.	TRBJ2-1	TGCAGTGCTGAGGTGGCGAATGAGCAGTTCTTC	CSAEVANEQFF
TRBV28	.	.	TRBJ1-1	TGTGCCAGCAGTTTACAGTCTGGAGGAGCTTTCTTT	CASSLQSGGAFF
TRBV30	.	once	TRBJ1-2	TGTGCCTGGAGTGTATCCAGAGGGCAGGGCTACACCTTC	CAWSVSRGQGYTF
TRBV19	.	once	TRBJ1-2	TGTGCCAGTAGTATTGGGGGTGACTATGGCTACACCTTC	CASSIGGDYGYTF
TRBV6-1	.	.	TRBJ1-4	TGTGCCAGCAGTGATGCCGGGACCGTTAATGAAAAACTGTTTTTT	CASSDAGTVNEKLFF
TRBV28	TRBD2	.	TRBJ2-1	TGTGCCAGCAGTTTAGGACTAGCGGGGGTCAATGAGCAGTTCTTC	CASSLGLAGVNEQFF
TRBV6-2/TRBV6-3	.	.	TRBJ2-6	TGTGCCAGCAGTCCCCTAATTTACTCTGGGGCCAACGTCCTGACTTTC	CASSPLIYSGANVLTF
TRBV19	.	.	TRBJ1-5	TGTGCCAGTAGTATCAGAGGGCAGCCCCAGCATTTT	CASSIRGQPQHF
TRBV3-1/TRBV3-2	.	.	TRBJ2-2	TGTGCCAGCAGCCCTACAAGGCTGCACACCGGGGAGCTGTTTTTT	CASSPTRLHTGELFF
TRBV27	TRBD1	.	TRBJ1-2	TGTGCCAGCAGACCAACCGGGACAGGGGACTATGGCTACACCTTC	CASRPTGTGDYGYTF
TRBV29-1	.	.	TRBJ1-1	TGCAGCGGAGGCGGGGAGGCAACTGAAGCTTTCTTT	CSGGGEATEAFF
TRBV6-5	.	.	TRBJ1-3	TGTGCCAGCAACCCCATGATGAGCTCTGGAAACACCATATATTTT	CASNPMMSSGNTIYF
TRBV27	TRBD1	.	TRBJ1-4	TGTGCCAGCAGTCCGACAGGGATGGATGAAAAACTGTTTTTT	CASSPTGMDEKLFF
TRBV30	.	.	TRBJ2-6	TGTGCCTGGAGTGTGGGCTCTGGGGCCAACGTCCTGACTTTC	CAWSVGSGANVLTF
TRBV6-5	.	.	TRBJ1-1	TGTGCCAGCGTTAGTGGGGCCCTGAACACTGAAGCTTTCTTT	CASVSGALNTEAFF
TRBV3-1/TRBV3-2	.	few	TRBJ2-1	TGTGCCAGCAGCCCACGAGCCAGGGGAAATGAGCAGTTCTTC	CASSPRARGNEQFF
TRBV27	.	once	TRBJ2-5	TGTGCCAGCAAAAAGGATCCTAGCTATCAAGAGACCCAGTACTTC	CASKKDPSYQETQYF
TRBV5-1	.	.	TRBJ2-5	TGCGCCAGCAGCTTGGGGGGGCAGGAAGAGACCCAGTACTTC	CASSLGGQEETQYF
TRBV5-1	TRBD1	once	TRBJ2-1	TGCGCCAGCAGCCAAGAAGGGGCCGGGACAGGGTACAATGAGCAGTTCTTC	CASSQEGAGTGYNEQFF
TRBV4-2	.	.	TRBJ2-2	TGTGCCAGCAGCCGGGGGACCGGGGAGCTGTTTTTT	CASSRGTGELFF
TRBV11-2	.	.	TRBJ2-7	TGTGCCAGCAGCTTAGGTCCGAGAGAGCAGTACTTC	CASSLGPREQYF
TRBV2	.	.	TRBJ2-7	TGTGCCAGCAGTGAGCAGGGGTACGAGCAGTACTTC	CASSEQGYEQYF
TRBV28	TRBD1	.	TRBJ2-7	TGTGCCAGCAGTTCCCCCAGGGGGCATAGTTTCTCCTACGAGCAGTACTTC	CASSSPRGHSFSYEQYF
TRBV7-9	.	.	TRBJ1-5	TGTGCCAGCAGCTTGGATGTGGGCAATCAGCCCCAGCATTTT	CASSLDVGNQPQHF
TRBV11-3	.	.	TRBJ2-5	TGTGCCAGCAGCCAGGGCGACAGGTACCAAGAGACCCAGTACTTC	CASSQGDRYQETQYF
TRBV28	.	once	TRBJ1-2	TGTGCCAGCAGTAAAGGGTTTAGCTATGGCTACACCTTC	CASSKGFSYGYTF
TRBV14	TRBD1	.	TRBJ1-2	TGTGCCAGCAGCCAAACAGACAGGGGCCTGCCAAGCTACACCTTC	CASSQTDRGLPSYTF
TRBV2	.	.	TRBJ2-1	TGTGCCAGCATCCCCGGGAGAATGGAGTACAATGAGCAGTTCTTC	CASIPGRMEYNEQFF
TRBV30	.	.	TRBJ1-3	TGTGCCGAGAGGGCCGCTGGAAACACCATATATTTT	CAERAAGNTIYF
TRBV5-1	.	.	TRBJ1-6	TGCGCCAGCAGCTTTAGCCCGGGCGACAGGACCCATAATTCACCCCTCCACTTT	CASSFSPGDRTHNSPLHF
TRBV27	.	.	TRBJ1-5	TGTGCCAGCAGTTTGGTGCAGGGGAGTCAGCCCCAGCATTTT	CASSLVQGSQPQHF
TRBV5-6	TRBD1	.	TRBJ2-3	TGTGCCAGCAGCTTGACAGGGGGTTACACAGATACGCAGTATTTT	CASSLTGGYTDTQYF
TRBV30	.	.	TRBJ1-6	TGTGCCTGGAGTGTTCGTGGGCACCTCCACTTT	CAWSVRGHLHF
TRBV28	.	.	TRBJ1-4	TGTGCCAGCAGTTTAGGCTTACCGGAAGAAAAACTGTTTTTT	CASSLGLPEEKLFF
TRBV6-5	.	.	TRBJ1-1	TGTGCCAGCACTTCCGGATCTTTGAACACTGAAGCTTTCTTT	CASTSGSLNTEAFF
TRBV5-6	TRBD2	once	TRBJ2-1	TGTGCCAGCAGCCCCTGGTTTGGACTAGCGGCCTACAATGAGCAGTTCTTC	CASSPWFGLAAYNEQFF
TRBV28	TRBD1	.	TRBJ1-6	TGTGCCACGGACAGGAATAATTCACCCCTCCACTTT	CATDRNNSPLHF